What follows are 3 T cell receptor beta chains derived from one specimen sequenced in a study of cytomegalovirus exposure and HLA in healthy donors. PCR used 60 Vbeta primers and 13 Jbeta primers. The table came from immunoSEQ multiplex PCR; TCRdb's copy has only in-frame clones and leaves some out. The sample lists 110,000 or so clones, roughly two thirds occurring once. The sample comprised PBMCs. The receptors stem from a man between 18 and 35 years old in good health and CMV-seropositive.

The CDR3 spells CASSSNPADTQYF. DNA of the CDR3: TGTGCCAGCAGCTCCAATCCGGCAGATACGCAGTATTTT. The V call is TRBV7-7, the J call TRBJ2-3; no definite D call. The V end lost 4 bases, the J end lost 4 bases, and 9 bases lay between the germline ends. CDR1 and CDR2 from the germline V gene are SSHAT and FNYEAQ (reference sequence). CDR3 length: 13 amino acids.

The rearrangement joins TRBV27 to TRBJ1-5; 9 bases agree with TRBD1. Germline values: CDR1 MNHEY, CDR2 SMNVEV (reference sequence). V dropped 6 bases and J dropped 7; count of bases not matched to a gene: 13. CDR3 size: 16 residues. The CDR3 protein is CASSPQDRGRGQPQHF. The CDR3 DNA follows: TGTGCCAGCAGCCCCCAGGACAGGGGACGAGGGCAGCCCCAGCATTTT.

In its sample, this clone was seen a few times. The chain employs TRBV1 and TRBJ2-1; the table assigns TRBD2, which was not confirmed against the DNA. TRBV1 is a recognized pseudogene. The CDR3 covers 15 residues. In nucleotides, the CDR3 is TGCACCAGATCCCGGACTAGCCATTCCTACAATGAGCAGTTCTTC. Protein sequence: CTRSRTSHSYNEQFF.